These 4 T cell receptor beta chains were all obtained from the same sample, sequenced in a study of T-cell reconstitution after alpha-beta-depleted transplantation in children. Unique molecular identifiers featured in how the TCRbeta library was prepared. TCRdb used MiXCR to reprocess the PCR reads, holding one entry per CDR3 protein. Among roughly 350,000 distinct CDR3 sequences listed, about 17% were seen once. Specimen: PBMCs, mostly from graft donor cells, collected 360 days after TCRalphabeta/CD19-depleted stem cell transplant. These receptors were obtained from a male patient between 2 and 15 years old who had a stem cell transplant for acute lymphoblastic leukemia, so the T cells may come from the graft donor.

The rearrangement uses TRBV30 and TRBJ2-3; D tentatively reads TRBD1 or TRBD2 (5 bases each). From germline, CDR1 is GTSNPN and CDR2 SVGIG (reference sequence). V was clipped by 5 bases and J by 3 bases, with 18 bases between them. The CDR3 runs to 15 residues. This CDR3 reads CAWAPEGYNTDTQYF. The DNA of the CDR3 is TGTGCCTGGGCCCCTGAGGGGTACAATACAGATACGCAGTATTTT.

CDR3 sequence: CASSSRDRTYYGYTF. Here the CDR3 DNA reads TGTGCCAGCAGCAGCCGGGACAGGACGTACTATGGCTACACCTTC. The rearrangement joins TRBV9 to TRBJ1-2, with 8 bases lining up with TRBD1. This CDR3 is built from 15 residues. CDR1 and CDR2 (germline): SGDLS, YYNGEE. V was clipped by 4 bases and J by 3 bases; unmatched bases: 8.

The CDR3 sequence: CATSPTGGVYEQFF. The CDR3 nucleotides are TGTGCCACCAGCCCGACCGGGGGGGTCTATGAGCAGTTCTTC. The rearrangement joins TRBV15 to TRBJ2-1; 8 positions match TRBD2. V was clipped by 5 bases and J by 8 bases; unmatched bases: 8. The V gene's germline CDR1 is LNHNV and CDR2 YYDKDF (reference sequence). The CDR3 consists of 14 residues.

J is TRBJ2-5 and V is TRBV29-1, with 9 bases matching TRBD1. CDR3 length: 13 amino acids. V lost 6 bases and J lost 5; bases outside the gene matches: 7. The germline V gene has CDR1 SQVTM and CDR2 ANQGSEA. The CDR3 region has the DNA TGCAGCGTGTGGACAGGGGATGGGGAGACCCAGTACTTC. Translation gives CSVWTGDGETQYF.